This note documents a single T cell receptor beta chain sequence. This clone's antigen is unknown. No base-level quality is on record; no much larger clone is a single base apart. The trial excluded patients who had a history of autoimmune disease or who were on systemic immunosuppression. In every dose cohort, peripheral blood was drawn for TCR sequencing at baseline, cycle 4 day 1, and cycle 7 day 1. Samples were obtained from an open-label, multicenter, first-in-human phase I dose-escalation trial of ivuxolimab. Adults with locally advanced or metastatic head and neck squamous cell, hepatocellular, melanoma or renal cell carcinoma were enrolled in the trial. Before TCR sequencing, CD4+ T cells and CD8+ T cells from peripheral blood were sorted into separate populations. Genomic DNA was extracted from sorted cells for sequencing of the TCRbeta CDR3 region. TCRbeta CDR3 regions were sequenced using the immunoSEQ Assay. Imported from immuneACCESS, the table was reduced by TCRdb to in-frame sequences with V and J called. These copies leave out some clones; in studies compared against another copy, an unresolved V gene accounts for under half, and the cause of the remainder is not known. The sample data list 60,000 to 70,000 clones, and 85% to 90% of these were observed just once. In total, the top ten clones hold 12% of the sample.

This sample was taken from a study of OX40 agonist ivuxolimab in advanced cancers. Broadly, across the study: Ivuxolimab was a fully human IgG2 agonistic monoclonal antibody targeting the costimulatory receptor OX40 (CD134). Intravenous ivuxolimab was administered to patients every 2 weeks at six dose levels: 0.01, 0.1, 0.3, 1.5, 3 and 10 mg/kg. Among the roughly 50 dose-escalation patients, approximately 20 had hepatocellular carcinoma, roughly 15 melanoma, 9 renal cell carcinoma and 9 head and neck cancer. Three dose-escalation patients achieved partial responses, one with hepatocellular carcinoma and two with cutaneous melanoma. Patients were allowed to have had prior anti-PD-1, anti-PD-L1 or anti-CTLA-4 therapy, and less than 45% of the dose-escalation patients had previously received checkpoint inhibitors. In the dose-escalation cohort, nearly 85% of patients were male, and the mean age was 60 years with a range of about 20 to 90. The purpose of peripheral TCRbeta sequencing was to test whether ivuxolimab changed TCR sequence diversity and led to clonal T-cell expansion. The paper reports the monotherapy dose-escalation portion (N of about 50 patients) of the phase I ivuxolimab trial. What the research found in general, with its limitations: In partial responders in the 0.1-3.0 mg/kg groups, normalized peripheral clonal expansion was found to be among the lowest, especially among CD8+ T cells. Antigen specificity was not determined for the clonally expanded peripheral T cells. After ivuxolimab, more expanded clones were found on average in CD8+ T cells than in CD4+ T cells. Low levels of normalized T-cell clonal expansion were also seen in some patients who did not respond. Clonal expansion of both CD4+ and CD8+ blood T cells was observed from baseline to week 6 at doses 0.1 to 3.0 mg/kg.

The sequence was collected from an adult with an advanced solid tumor such as melanoma, head and neck, liver or kidney cancer. The sample here was CD4+ or CD8+ T cells sorted from blood, taken in a trial of the OX40 agonist ivuxolimab.

CDR3 loop: CASSQVFSGLAGDSEQFF. The DNA sequence is as follows: TGTGCCAGCAGCCAAGTATTTTCGGGACTAGCGGGGGACAGTGAGCAGTTCTTC. The chain employs TRBV4-2 and TRBJ2-1, and 14 junctional nucleotides match TRBD2. Counted from cysteine to phenylalanine, this CDR3 has 18 amino acids. Only CDR3 DNA remains: 54 bases, in frame from the first base. The germline V gene supplies CDR1 LGHNA and CDR2 YNFKEQ. V loses 1 base at its end and J loses 9 bases; junction bases beyond the gene matches: 11.